These 10 T cell receptor beta chains share one sample of origin, sequenced in a study of blood T cell repertoires in COVID-19. Using immunoSEQ multiplex PCR, the repertoire was profiled, and TCRdb retains in-frame clones only, with some absent. The sample includes tens of thousands of clones, around 80% of them seen just once. The source material was peripheral blood. The origin of the receptors is a man aged 55 to 70 with acute or convalescent COVID-19.

This rearrangement joins TRBV4-1 to TRBJ1-2; possible D gene TRBD1, 6 bases. V lost 2 bases and J 7 bases, leaving 11 bases between the germline ends. This CDR3 contains 13 residues. Germline values: CDR1 MGHRA, CDR2 YSYEKL. The chain's CDR3 is CASSQSGQIGYTF. The CDR3 nucleotides read TGCGCCAGCAGCCAATCCGGACAGATTGGCTACACCTTC.

The chain joins TRBV9 to TRBJ1-2; a weak D match, TRBD1 (5 bases). Germline CDR1 reads SGDLS; CDR2 reads YYNGEE. Trimming stripped 4 bases from V and 8 bases from J, with 18 bases between. This CDR3 contains 14 residues. The CDR3 sequence: CASSTGAPVKGYTF. CDR3 bases: TGTGCCAGCAGCACTGGGGCCCCCGTGAAGGGCTACACCTTC.

This chain connects TRBV7-9 to TRBJ1-5; no definite D call. V lost 1 base and J 5 bases, leaving 9 bases between the germline ends. This CDR3 is built from 14 residues. Germline lookup yields CDR1 SEHNR and CDR2 FQNEAQ (reference sequence). This CDR3 reads CASSLGRLDQPQHF. DNA for the CDR3: TGTGCCAGCAGCTTAGGCAGGCTTGATCAGCCCCAGCATTTT.

V gene TRBV28 combines with J gene TRBJ1-2, with a weak D call TRBD1 (5 bases). The CDR3 loop spans 19 amino acids. CDR1 and CDR2 (germline): MDHEN, SYDVKM. Trimming shortened V by 2 bases and J by 1 base, and 23 bases separated the two germline ends. The CDR3: CASSLGIRNRRLNNYGYTF. CDR3 DNA sequence: TGTGCCAGCAGTTTAGGAATTAGGAACAGGAGACTGAATAACTATGGCTACACCTTC.

V and J are TRBV7-3 and TRBJ1-1; D call uncertain. Germline V CDR1 and CDR2: SGHTA, FQGTGA. The CDR3 runs to 14 residues. Trimming left V 3 bases short and J 5 bases short, with 13 bases between. CDR3: CASSFGALGTEAFF. The DNA for the CDR3 is TGTGCCAGCAGCTTCGGAGCGCTAGGTACTGAAGCTTTCTTT.

The chain recombines TRBV5-5 with TRBJ2-7; D is perhaps TRBD2 (5 bases). V was cut by 5 bases and J by 0 bases, with 15 bases left in between. The germline V gene encodes CDR1 SGHKS and CDR2 YYEKEE (reference sequence). The CDR3 has 15 residues. In DNA, the CDR3 is TGTGCCAGCAGTTCGGACTCTAGGAGCTCCTACGAGCAGTACTTC. Translation: CASSSDSRSSYEQYF. The full variable domain, rest sourced from reference TRBV5-5 and TRBJ2-7, is DAGVTQSPTHLIKTRGQQVTLRCSPISGHKSVSWYQQVLGQGPQFIFQYYEKEERGRGNFPDRFSARQFPNYSSELNVNALLLGDSALYLCASSSDSRSSYEQYFGPGTRLTVT.

Concerning this clone: Other DNA sequences of this sample code for an identical CDR3. The chain joins TRBV9 to TRBJ2-5; 9 positions match TRBD2. V lost 4 bases and J lost 2; bases outside the gene matches: 3. The CDR3 length is 14 residues. Germline loops: CDR1 SGDLS, CDR2 YYNGEE. DNA of the CDR3: TGTGCCAGCAGCCAGGCGGGGGGGCAAGAGACCCAGTACTTC. Translated: CASSQAGGQETQYF.

This chain uses TRBV7-2 with TRBJ1-4, with 9 bases matching TRBD1. The J segment lost 2 bases and the V segment lost 4 bases, leaving 2 bases of the junction unmatched. CDR1 is SGHTA and CDR2 is FQGNSA in the germline V gene. The length of the CDR3 is 15 residues. The CDR3 DNA is TGTGCCAGCAGCTGGACAGGGGTGACTAATGAAAAACTGTTTTTT. Translated: CASSWTGVTNEKLFF.

This clone was observed a few times. CDR3 in amino acids: CASSSDRGMSYGYTF. The CDR3 DNA is TGTGCCAGCAGCTCGGACAGGGGGATGTCGTATGGCTACACCTTC. The chain employs TRBV13 and TRBJ1-2; 10 bases match TRBD1. Germline V gene sequence: CDR1 PRHDT, CDR2 FYEKMQ (reference sequence). V was pared by 4 bases and J by 5 bases, with 7 bases of the junction left unmatched. This CDR3 is 15 amino acids long.

The chain has TRBV24-1 and TRBJ2-1; TRBD2 might be the D (6 bases). V was clipped by 7 bases and J by 9 bases, with 18 bases between them. Germline V gene lookup returns CDR1 KGHDR and CDR2 SFDVKD. This CDR3 contains 14 residues. The CDR3 bases are TGTGCCACCAGGCCCAGGACGCCCGGGAGTGAGCAGTTCTTC. Residues: CATRPRTPGSEQFF.